What follows are 3 T cell receptor beta chains derived from one specimen sequenced in a study of blood T cell repertoires in COVID-19. Profiled with immunoSEQ multiplex PCR; TCRdb holds only in-frame clones, not every one. This table has about 200,000 clones, 80% to 90% appearing once. Sequencing was performed on peripheral blood. The origin of the receptors is a woman of 80 years or more with acute or convalescent COVID-19.

The rearrangement joins TRBV21-1 to TRBJ1-6; TRBD1 is taken as the D call from the table, unchecked against the DNA. TRBV21-1 counts as a pseudogene. This CDR3 has 18 amino acids. The CDR3 reads CASSKVTGRGEVNSPLHF. CDR3 coding DNA: TGTGCCAGCAGCAAAGTTACTGGCAGGGGTGAAGTTAATTCACCCCTCCACTTT.

A note on this clone: This sample also contains other DNA sequences that code for the same CDR3. The chain recombines TRBV5-5 with TRBJ1-4; D uncertain. The germline V gene has CDR1 SGHKS and CDR2 YYEKEE (reference sequence). CDR3 size: 14 residues. V lost 1 base, J lost 1 base, and 5 bases lay in between. CDR3 region: CASSLSRTNEKLFF. The CDR3 DNA reads as TGTGCCAGCAGCTTGTCCAGAACTAATGAAAAACTGTTTTTT.

V is TRBV7-3 and J is TRBJ1-6; TRBD1 agrees at 10 bases. V lost 1 base to trimming and J lost 7 bases; unmatched junction nucleotides: 7. Germline CDR1 and CDR2: SGHTA and FQGTGA. The CDR3 has 17 residues. The chain's CDR3 is CASSLRGTGDLNSPLHF. CDR3 DNA: TGTGCCAGCAGCTTAAGGGGGACAGGGGATTTGAATTCACCCCTCCACTTT.